The subject of this entry is one T cell receptor (beta chain). Its antigen is not known. Healthy donors had no documented immune events, such as infections, while sampled. J was trimmed by 4 bases and V by 0 bases; bases with no gene match: 11. Germline loops: CDR1 SGDLS, CDR2 YYNGEE. CDR3 size: 18 residues. Clones were read by immunoSEQ multiplex PCR, and TCRdb kept only the in-frame ones, dropping some. The table lists about 81,000 clones, 84% of them singletons. This entry belongs to a study of identifying expanded T cells in peripheral blood. Study observations and caveats: Clone count variance between roughly 2-week samples rose with total template count. Over about two and four weeks, about 17 and 20 clones changed, versus 1.2 between replicates.

The receptor was derived from a person aged 18-70 years in good health. The rearrangement joins TRBV9 to TRBJ1-5; 9 nucleotides line up with TRBD1. Sequenced input: blood. DNA of the CDR3: TGTGCCAGCAGCGTAGGGGAGGGACAGGGTACCTTAAATCAGCCCCAGCATTTT. Translating it yields CASSVGEGQGTLNQPQHF.